A selection of T cell receptor beta chains follows, all from one sample in a study of cytomegalovirus exposure and HLA in healthy donors. Clones were sequenced by immunoSEQ multiplex PCR, and TCRdb holds only the in-frame ones, with some missing. The table shows about 200,000 clones, with about 70% occurring only once. Sequenced: PBMCs. Every receptor here comes from a young woman in good health and CMV-seronegative. Each CDR3 is given with its conserved first and last residue. The order of the fields is D gene, J gene, V gene, clone size, CDR3 DNA, CDR3 protein. The D gene is left open where the match is weak. Only some rows state a clone size, as once, few, many or a class for expanded clones.

d_gene: NA
j_gene: TRBJ1-1
v_gene: TRBV7-2
abundance: few
CDR3nt: TGTGCCAGCAGTTGGCGAGCGGGGCCGGGGGAAGCTTTCTTT
CDR3aa: CASSWRAGPGEAFF

d_gene: TRBD2
j_gene: TRBJ2-1
v_gene: TRBV19
abundance: NA
CDR3nt: TGTGCCAGTAGTCCTAGCGGGAGCTCCTACAATGAGCAGTTCTTC
CDR3aa: CASSPSGSSYNEQFF

d_gene: NA
j_gene: TRBJ2-2
v_gene: TRBV7-9
abundance: NA
CDR3nt: TGTGCCAGCAGCTTAAAGCGAATCAACACCGGGGAGCTGTTTTTT
CDR3aa: CASSLKRINTGELFF

d_gene: TRBD2
j_gene: TRBJ2-2
v_gene: TRBV5-6
abundance: NA
CDR3nt: TGTGCCAGCAGCCCCAGGGGACTAGCGGGAGTAACCGGGGAGCTGTTTTTT
CDR3aa: CASSPRGLAGVTGELFF

d_gene: TRBD2
j_gene: TRBJ2-3
v_gene: TRBV7-8
abundance: NA
CDR3nt: TGTGCCAGCAGCCCTGAGCTACTAGCGGGGGGGGTAGATACGCAGTATTTT
CDR3aa: CASSPELLAGGVDTQYF

d_gene: TRBD1
j_gene: TRBJ2-7
v_gene: TRBV4-1
abundance: once
CDR3nt: TGCGCCAGCAGCCAAGATTCGGGCAGGGGGATAGCGTACGAGCAGTACTTC
CDR3aa: CASSQDSGRGIAYEQYF

d_gene: NA
j_gene: TRBJ1-2
v_gene: TRBV5-1
abundance: NA
CDR3nt: TGCGCCAGCAGCCATCGTCCCGGGACTCACTTCTATGGCTACACCTTC
CDR3aa: CASSHRPGTHFYGYTF

d_gene: TRBD2
j_gene: TRBJ2-5
v_gene: TRBV12-5
abundance: few
CDR3nt: TGTGCTAGTGGTTTGACTAGCGGGGGTGAGACCCAGTACTTC
CDR3aa: CASGLTSGGETQYF

d_gene: NA
j_gene: TRBJ2-5
v_gene: TRBV18
abundance: NA
CDR3nt: TGTGCCAGCTCACCACCGACAGGTCGGGAGACCCAGTACTTC
CDR3aa: CASSPPTGRETQYF

d_gene: TRBD1
j_gene: TRBJ2-3
v_gene: TRBV4-3
abundance: NA
CDR3nt: TGCGCCAGCAGCCCCGGGAAGGGGACAGCCCTCACAGATACGCAGTATTTT
CDR3aa: CASSPGKGTALTDTQYF

d_gene: NA
j_gene: TRBJ2-6
v_gene: TRBV4-3
abundance: few
CDR3nt: TGCGCCAGCAGCCAATTTAGAAAATCCGGGGCCAACGTCCTGACTTTC
CDR3aa: CASSQFRKSGANVLTF

d_gene: NA
j_gene: TRBJ1-1
v_gene: TRBV7-8
abundance: NA
CDR3nt: TGTGCCAGCAGCCGAACGACAGTCATGAACACTGAAGCTTTCTTT
CDR3aa: CASSRTTVMNTEAFF

d_gene: NA
j_gene: TRBJ1-2
v_gene: TRBV5-6
abundance: few
CDR3nt: TGTGCCAGCAGCTCTTCAGGCTCCTTGGTCTATGGCTACACCTTC
CDR3aa: CASSSSGSLVYGYTF

d_gene: TRBD2
j_gene: TRBJ2-3
v_gene: TRBV7-9
abundance: NA
CDR3nt: TGTTCCAGCAGCCTGGGACTAGCGGGGGTGCAGAGTGATACGCAGTATTTT
CDR3aa: CSSSLGLAGVQSDTQYF

d_gene: NA
j_gene: TRBJ1-6
v_gene: TRBV7-8
abundance: few
CDR3nt: TGTGCCAGCAGCTTAGGTCTTAATTCACCCCTCCACTTT
CDR3aa: CASSLGLNSPLHF

d_gene: TRBD1
j_gene: TRBJ2-5
v_gene: TRBV7-7
abundance: NA
CDR3nt: TGTGCCAGCAGTCCTGACAGGGGGCATTTGGAGACCCAGTACTTC
CDR3aa: CASSPDRGHLETQYF

d_gene: TRBD1
j_gene: TRBJ1-1
v_gene: TRBV5-1
abundance: NA
CDR3nt: TGCGCCAGCAGCTTGGCCTTATTAGGACAGGGATTTCCGAACACTGAAGCTTTCTTT
CDR3aa: CASSLALLGQGFPNTEAFF

d_gene: NA
j_gene: TRBJ1-2
v_gene: TRBV5-4
abundance: NA
CDR3nt: TGTGCCAGCAGCTTGGGGTCAGGGAACTATGGCTACACCTTC
CDR3aa: CASSLGSGNYGYTF

d_gene: TRBD2
j_gene: TRBJ2-2
v_gene: TRBV10-1
abundance: NA
CDR3nt: TGCGCCAGCAGTGAGGGGACTAGTACGGCCGGGGAGCTGTTTTTT
CDR3aa: CASSEGTSTAGELFF

d_gene: NA
j_gene: TRBJ2-1
v_gene: TRBV10-3
abundance: NA
CDR3nt: TGTGCCATCAGTGATCTCACGGTCAATGAGCAGTTCTTC
CDR3aa: CAISDLTVNEQFF

d_gene: NA
j_gene: TRBJ1-2
v_gene: TRBV6-1
abundance: NA
CDR3nt: TGTGCCGGAGGGTCGGACTATGGCTACACCTTC
CDR3aa: CAGGSDYGYTF

d_gene: TRBD1
j_gene: TRBJ1-5
v_gene: TRBV19
abundance: NA
CDR3nt: TGTGCCAGTTCCGGGACAGGGACCAATCAGCCCCAGCATTTT
CDR3aa: CASSGTGTNQPQHF

d_gene: NA
j_gene: TRBJ1-1
v_gene: TRBV5-1
abundance: few
CDR3nt: TGCGCCAGCAGCTTCCGGAGCGGCACCACTGAAGCTTTCTTT
CDR3aa: CASSFRSGTTEAFF

d_gene: NA
j_gene: TRBJ1-1
v_gene: TRBV6-1
abundance: NA
CDR3nt: TGTGCCAGCAGGGCGGCGGGGGTGAACACTGAAGCTTTCTTT
CDR3aa: CASRAAGVNTEAFF

d_gene: NA
j_gene: TRBJ1-2
v_gene: TRBV5-6
abundance: NA
CDR3nt: TGTGCCAGCAGCCTAGGAACCGGCGGCTACACCTTC
CDR3aa: CASSLGTGGYTF